Below, 3 T cell receptor beta chains from the same sample are listed, as sequenced in a study of T cell responses to AZD1222 COVID-19 vaccine. Sequencing used immunoSEQ multiplex PCR; TCRdb keeps in-frame clones, though not all of them. The sample lists 150,000 or so clones; about 90% were seen once. The specimen comprised peripheral blood, sampled 28 days after the second AZD1222 dose. These receptors all stem from an adult who received the AZD1222 COVID-19 vaccine.

This chain uses TRBV28 with TRBJ1-2; 10 nucleotides agree with TRBD1. Germline V gene data show CDR1 as MDHEN and CDR2 as SYDVKM. The CDR3 is 14 residues long. V gave up 4 bases and J gave up 3 bases; unmatched junction bases: 2. The DNA of the CDR3 is TGTGCCAGCAGTTCCGGACAGGGGGACTATGGCTACACCTTC. This sequence encodes CASSSGQGDYGYTF.

V usage is TRBV19 and J usage is TRBJ1-6; TRBD1 is a possible D gene (6 bases). The germline gives CDR1 LNHDA, CDR2 SQIVND (reference sequence). Trimming removed 5 bases at V and 6 bases at J, with 20 bases between. This CDR3 contains 17 residues. CDR3 coding DNA: TGTGCCAGTAGTCCAGTCGTCGGGGGGCCGCGTAATTCACCCCTCCACTTT. Protein sequence: CASSPVVGGPRNSPLHF.

In its sample, this clone was seen once. The chain is built from TRBV19 and TRBJ2-3; D is unclear. The V gene's germline CDR1 is LNHDA and CDR2 SQIVND (reference sequence). Trimming cost V 1 base and J 2 bases, with 7 bases left between them. This CDR3 comprises 14 residues. The CDR3 region has the DNA TGTGCCAGTAGTATAGTTCTGAACACAGATACGCAGTATTTT. It yields the protein CASSIVLNTDTQYF. Full variable domain (outside the CDR3, taken from reference TRBV19 and TRBJ2-3): DGGITQSPKYLFRKEGQNVTLSCEQNLNHDAMYWYRQDPGQGLRLIYYSQIVNDFQKGDIAEGYSVSREKKESFPLTVTSAQKNPTAFYLCASSIVLNTDTQYFGPGTRLTVL.